The 14 T cell receptor beta chains reported below all come from one sample, sequenced in a study of cytomegalovirus exposure and HLA in healthy donors (dated by TCRdb to 2016 to 2017). The library relied on the immunoSEQ multiplex PCR assay. The multiplex PCR relied on a mix of 60 forward primers for TCR Vbeta segments and 13 reverse primers for TCR Jbeta segments. TCRdb mirrors the immuneACCESS table, restricted to in-frame sequences. Some clones are absent from its copies; in checked studies, under half trace to an unresolved V gene, and the reason for the others is unknown. Present in this sample are some 190,000 clones, 78% of which were seen just once. The biggest ten clones account for about 2.6% of the sample. The sample comprised PBMCs. Receptors originate from a female donor in good health and CMV-seronegative.

V and J are TRBV27 and TRBJ2-7, with a possible D match to TRBD1 (5 bases). Looked up from germline, CDR1 is MNHEY and CDR2 is SMNVEV (reference sequence). This CDR3 comprises 15 residues. Trimming stripped 5 bases from V and 2 bases from J, with 16 bases between. The CDR3 coding sequence is TGTGCCAGCAGTCCCCCCTGGCCAGGGCCCTACGAGCAGTACTTC. Translation gives CASSPPWPGPYEQYF.

The J gene is TRBJ1-1, the V gene TRBV2; 8 bases match TRBD1. The ends lost 7 bases at V and 0 bases at J; junction bases unmatched: 7. In germline, CDR1 is SNHLY, CDR2 FYNNEI. The CDR3 is 15 residues long. The chain's CDR3 is CASTEDREMNTEAFF. The CDR3 nucleotides are TGTGCCAGCACGGAGGACAGGGAGATGAACACTGAAGCTTTCTTT.

This clone has a single count. The J gene is TRBJ1-3, the V gene TRBV9; D uncertain. Trimming pared 3 bases from V and 0 bases from J, leaving 10 bases between. The CDR3 consists of 15 residues. Germline V CDR1 and CDR2: SGDLS, YYNGEE. The CDR3 here is CASSETAGSGNTIYF. CDR3 sequence (DNA): TGTGCCAGCAGCGAAACGGCAGGCTCTGGAAACACCATATATTTT. Complete variable domain (other parts from reference TRBV9 and TRBJ1-3): DSGVTQTPKHLITATGQRVTLRCSPRSGDLSVYWYQQSLDQGLQFLIQYYNGEERAKGNILERFSAQQFPDLHSELNLSSLELGDSALYFCASSETAGSGNTIYFGEGSWLTVV.

This chain connects TRBV2 to TRBJ2-7, with TRBD1 matching 8 bases. Per the germline V gene, CDR1 is SNHLY and CDR2 is FYNNEI. The trim removed 8 bases at V and 4 bases at J, leaving 10 bases unmatched. This CDR3 contains 14 residues. CDR3 protein: CASGRQGTLYEQYF. DNA for the CDR3: TGTGCCAGCGGACGACAGGGGACACTGTACGAGCAGTACTTC.

The chain combines TRBV28 with TRBJ1-1; D gene uncertain. Germline V gene sequence: CDR1 MDHEN, CDR2 SYDVKM. This CDR3 has 14 amino acids. Trimming removed 6 bases at V and 2 bases at J, with 13 bases between. The CDR3 nucleotides are TGTGCCAGCAGCGCTCAAGGACTTAACACTGAAGCTTTCTTT. It translates to CASSAQGLNTEAFF.

The chain recombines TRBV11-2 with TRBJ1-1, with TRBD1 matching 7 bases. Per the germline V gene, CDR1 is SGHAT and CDR2 is FQNNGV. J gave up 3 bases and V 1 base, and 5 bases lay outside the gene matches. The CDR3 length is 15 residues. The CDR3 DNA reads TGTGCCAGCAGCTTAGTATCAGGGGGATACACTGAAGCTTTCTTT. It encodes CASSLVSGGYTEAFF. The full variable domain, its missing parts supplied by reference TRBV11-2 and TRBJ1-1, is EAGVAQSPRYKIIEKRQSVAFWCNPISGHATLYWYQQILGQGPKLLIQFQNNGVVDDSQLPKDRFSAERLKGVDSTLKIQPAKLEDSAVYLCASSLVSGGYTEAFFGQGTRLTVV.

The chain has TRBV5-1 and TRBJ2-2; TRBD1 is a possible D gene (5 bases). V was shortened by 0 bases and J by 4 bases, with 7 bases between the two germline ends. Germline assignment: CDR1 SGHRS and CDR2 YFSETQ. The CDR3 extends over 14 amino acids. DNA for the CDR3: TGCGCCAGCAGCTTGGAGGGGATCACCGGGGAGCTGTTTTTT. Its protein is CASSLEGITGELFF.

The rearrangement links TRBV5-4 to TRBJ2-7; 10 bases are shared with TRBD1. The CDR3 has 15 amino acids. The V segment lost 7 bases and the J segment 0 bases; nucleotides outside the gene matches: 7. The germline CDR1 and CDR2 sequences are SGHNT and YYREEE (reference sequence). The CDR3, as DNA: TGTGCCAGCGGCTGGGACAGGGGAGTCTCCTACGAGCAGTACTTC. Translation gives CASGWDRGVSYEQYF.

This chain connects TRBV6-5 to TRBJ1-4; TRBD1 agrees at 10 bases. This CDR3 has 15 residues. V lost 6 bases, J lost 0 bases, and 1 base stayed unmatched. Germline V gene data show CDR1 as MNHEY and CDR2 as SVGAGI. CDR3 amino acids: CASSGTGATNEKLFF. Written as DNA, the CDR3 is TGTGCCAGCAGCGGGACAGGGGCAACTAATGAAAAACTGTTTTTT.

This clone came up a few times. The CDR3 DNA follows: TGTGCCAGCAGCTATTGGACAGAAGCCAAAAATGAGCAGTTCTTC. It translates to CASSYWTEAKNEQFF. V and J are TRBV7-9 and TRBJ2-1, with a tentative D call TRBD1 (6 bases). The germline V gene has CDR1 SEHNR and CDR2 FQNEAQ (reference sequence). V lost 4 bases to trimming and J lost 7 bases, with 17 bases between them. The CDR3 loop spans 15 amino acids.

The chain combines TRBV9 with TRBJ2-7; D is undetermined. V shed 0 bases and J shed 2 bases, with 9 bases lying between them. Germline V CDR1 and CDR2: SGDLS, YYNGEE. This CDR3 is 14 amino acids long. CDR3 coding DNA: TGTGCCAGCAGCGTAGGCACAGCAGCCTACGAGCAGTACTTC. It translates to CASSVGTAAYEQYF.

This chain uses TRBV5-6 with TRBJ2-3, with D maybe TRBD1 (5 bases). Germline CDR1 SGHDT, CDR2 YYEEEE. The V and J ends lost 0 bases and 7 bases respectively, with 15 bases between them. The CDR3 sequence is 15 residues long. The CDR3 nucleotides read TGTGCCAGCAGCTTGGCCGGCAGGGTTATGCATACGCAGTATTTT. Amino acids: CASSLAGRVMHTQYF.

This clone has only a few counts. V is TRBV9 and J is TRBJ1-5; 8 bases agree with TRBD1. The CDR3 extends over 15 amino acids. Germline CDR1 and CDR2: SGDLS and YYNGEE. V dropped 0 bases and J dropped 7; count of bases not matched to a gene: 6. As DNA, the CDR3 is TGTGCCAGCAGCGTAGCTGGACAGGGAGGGCAGCCCCAGCATTTT. This sequence encodes CASSVAGQGGQPQHF.

The chain combines TRBV27 with TRBJ1-1, with D uncertain. The V gene's germline CDR1 is MNHEY and CDR2 SMNVEV (reference sequence). Trimming cost V 5 bases and J 1 base, with 14 bases left between them. This CDR3 is 15 amino acids long. The CDR3 nucleotides are TGTGCCAGCAGTCCTCGTCGTCTACGGAACACTGAAGCTTTCTTT. The encoded protein is CASSPRRLRNTEAFF.